The 22 T cell receptor beta chains below all came from one sample that was sequenced in a study of neurological immune-mediated disorders. Via MiXCR, TCRdb re-called the 5' RACE reads, giving one row per CDR3 protein. The sample lists some 65,000 distinct CDR3 sequences; more than 3.5% were seen once. Sequenced input: PBMCs. These TCRs come from a man in his fifties or sixties with multiple sclerosis.

The chain has TRBV10-2 and TRBJ1-6; D call uncertain. In germline, CDR1 is WSHSY, CDR2 SAAADI. The ends were cut back, 3 bases at V and 4 bases at J, with 10 bases in the middle. The CDR3 spans 15 residues. CDR3 sequence reads: CASSEAGIYNSPLHF. The CDR3 coding sequence is TGCGCCAGCAGTGAAGCGGGGATTTATAATTCACCCCTCCACTTT.

In its sample, this clonotype was seen many times. The chain is built from TRBV11-2 and TRBJ2-6, with D tentatively TRBD2 (7 bases). V gave up 11 bases and J gave up 4 bases, with 15 bases separating them. This CDR3 contains 14 residues. Per the germline V gene, CDR1 is SGHAT and CDR2 is FQNNGV. CDR3 DNA: TGTGCCGGGGGGGGGCCCAGCGGGGCCAACGTCCTGACTTTC. Protein sequence: CAGGGPSGANVLTF.

The rearrangement uses TRBV7-3 and TRBJ2-5, with 15 bases identical to TRBD2. V lost 5 bases to trimming and J lost 5 bases; unmatched junction nucleotides: 9. The CDR3 runs to 17 residues. Germline loops: CDR1 SGHTA, CDR2 FQGTGA. The CDR3 DNA reads as TGTGCCAGCAGCCTAGGACTAGCGGGGGGGCCGCGGGAGACCCAGTACTTC. Translated, it gives CASSLGLAGGPRETQYF.

This clonotype was picked up many times. CDR3 loop: CASSPNSGGDTQYF. In DNA form, the CDR3 reads TGTGCCAGCTCACCAAACAGCGGGGGAGATACGCAGTATTTT. The chain joins TRBV18 to TRBJ2-3, with TRBD2 matching 8 bases. This CDR3 is built from 14 residues. Germline V gene data show CDR1 as KGHSH and CDR2 as LQKENI. Trimming cost V 2 bases and J 5 bases; bases outside gene matches: 3.

There are many counts of this clonotype. The chain recombines TRBV4-2 with TRBJ1-2, with D tentatively TRBD1 (6 bases). Trimming took 4 bases from V and 7 from J, leaving 13 bases between them. The germline V gene encodes CDR1 LGHNA and CDR2 YNFKEQ. The CDR3 length is 13 residues. DNA for the CDR3: TGTGCCAGCAGCCCCCCAGGGGTCTCTGGCTACACCTTC. Its protein is CASSPPGVSGYTF.

Turning to this clonotype: This could be a read error, since a much larger clone is one nucleotide away. The chain recombines TRBV5-1 with TRBJ1-1, with TRBD1 matching over 8 bases. J lost 5 bases, V lost 4 bases, and 10 bases had no gene match. This CDR3 is built from 15 residues. From germline, CDR1 is SGHRS and CDR2 YFSETQ. The CDR3 coding sequence is TGCGCCAGCAGCGGGGGGACAGGCACTCGGACTGAAGCTTTCTTT. It translates to CASSGGTGTRTEAFF. Full variable domain (missing parts from reference TRBV5-1 and TRBJ1-1): KAGVTQTPRYLIKTRGQQVTLSCSPISGHRSVSWYQQTPGQGLQFLFEYFSETQRNKGNFPGRFSGRQFSNSRSEMNVSTLELGDSALYLCASSGGTGTRTEAFFGQGTRLTVV.

This clonotype was seen at least ten times. The rearrangement uses TRBV7-2 and TRBJ2-2, with D maybe TRBD1 (5 bases). The germline V and J ends were trimmed by 0 bases and 7 bases, with 15 bases remaining between them. The CDR3 sequence is 16 residues long. CDR1 SGHTA and CDR2 FQGNSA come from the germline V gene. CDR3 residues: CASSLAGLGPGGELFF. The CDR3 coding sequence is TGTGCCAGCAGCTTAGCGGGTCTGGGGCCGGGCGGGGAGCTGTTTTTT.

Remarks on this clonotype: At one end, the junction sequence differs from germline, possibly due to a read error. This chain joins TRBV10-1 and TRBJ1-6, with D possibly matching TRBD1 (6 bases). The CDR3 extends over 16 amino acids. Germline V gene sequence: CDR1 WNHNN, CDR2 SYGVQD (reference sequence). CDR3 loop: CASSDFRDTYNSPLNF. The CDR3 nucleotides read TGCGCCAGCAGTGATTTTCGGGACACCTATAATTCACCCCTCAACTTT.

This clonotype was counted ten times or more. The rearrangement links TRBV5-1 to TRBJ1-4; TRBD1 agrees at 8 bases. The CDR3 contains 15 residues. With V trimmed by 6 bases and J by 8 bases, 12 bases remained unmatched. The germline CDR1 and CDR2 sequences are SGHRS and YFSETQ. Here the CDR3 DNA reads TGCGCCAGCAAATTACTGGACAGGGCAACGGAAAAACTGTTTTTT. It codes for CASKLLDRATEKLFF.

This clonotype has more than one count but fewer than ten. Relative to the germline gene, one junction end is altered; a read error may explain this. The rearrangement joins TRBV7-9 to TRBJ1-6; a possible D gene is TRBD1 (5 bases). The CDR3 is made up of 14 amino acids. Germline CDR1 SEHNR, CDR2 FQNEAQ (reference sequence). The CDR3 spells CASSFLGVNSPLNF. The CDR3 nucleotides read TGTGCCAGCAGCTTCTTAGGGGTTAACTCACCCCTCAACTTT. Drawing the rest from reference TRBV7-9 and TRBJ1-6, the complete variable domain is DTGVSQNPRHKITKRGQNVTFRCDPISEHNRLYWYRQTLGQGPEFLTYFQNEAQLEKSRLLSDRFSAERPKGSFSTLEIQRTEQGDSAMYLCASSFLGVNSPLNFGNGTRLTVT.

In this sample, this clonotype turned up many times. The rearrangement links TRBV29-1 to TRBJ2-5, with 8 nucleotides matching TRBD2. J lost 5 bases, V lost 4 bases, and 9 bases had no gene match. The CDR3 sequence is 14 residues long. Germline V gene lookup returns CDR1 SQVTM and CDR2 ANQGSEA. CDR3: CSVVSASGWETQYF. CDR3 bases: TGCAGCGTTGTTTCGGCTAGCGGGTGGGAGACCCAGTACTTC.

This clonotype was found many times. The rearrangement joins TRBV5-1 to TRBJ1-2; 9 bases line up with TRBD1. This CDR3 is 17 amino acids long. The germline gives CDR1 SGHRS, CDR2 YFSETQ. With V trimmed by 4 bases and J by 4 bases, 14 bases remained unmatched. The CDR3, as DNA: TGCGCCAGCAGCCTGACAGGGGGGTTTTCAGGTTCCTATGGCTACACCTTC. This sequence encodes CASSLTGGFSGSYGYTF.

This clonotype appeared many times. This rearrangement joins TRBV20-1 to TRBJ1-1; D possibly corresponds to TRBD1 (6 bases). Trimming took 6 bases from V and 7 from J, leaving 18 bases between them. The CDR3 loop spans 13 amino acids. Germline loops: CDR1 DFQATT, CDR2 SNEGSKA (reference sequence). The CDR3 DNA is TGCAGTGCCAGTACGGGGGCCCTAAATGAAGCTTTCTTT. Encoded protein: CSASTGALNEAFF.

The rearrangement links TRBV7-7 to TRBJ2-7; 7 bases fit TRBD2. Germline CDR1 and CDR2: SSHAT and FNYEAQ (reference sequence). J was trimmed by 3 bases and V by 6 bases; bases with no gene match: 8. The CDR3 sequence is 14 residues long. The CDR3 sequence: CASRLRGGRYEQYV. The CDR3 DNA follows: TGTGCCAGCAGGCTTCGCGGGGGACGCTACGAGCAGTACGTC.

This clonotype was seen ten or more times. This may be a read error, as it is one base from a much larger clone. The chain joins TRBV5-1 to TRBJ1-1; no firm D call. The CDR3 extends over 9 amino acids. CDR1 SGHRS and CDR2 YFSETQ come from the germline V gene. For the CDR3, the DNA is TGCGCCAGCAGCTTGGGGGAAACGTTT. Translation: CASSLGETF.

This clonotype was recorded at least ten times. The chain combines TRBV5-1 with TRBJ2-7; D gene ambiguous. Trimming left V 0 bases short and J 3 bases short, with 7 bases between. The CDR3 is made up of 13 amino acids. Germline V gene sequence: CDR1 SGHRS, CDR2 YFSETQ. The chain's CDR3 is CASSLVPDYEQYF. The CDR3 DNA reads TGCGCCAGCAGCTTGGTACCGGACTACGAGCAGTACTTC. Combining the CDR3 with reference TRBV5-1 and TRBJ2-7 gives the whole variable domain KAGVTQTPRYLIKTRGQQVTLSCSPISGHRSVSWYQQTPGQGLQFLFEYFSETQRNKGNFPGRFSGRQFSNSRSEMNVSTLELGDSALYLCASSLVPDYEQYFGPGTRLTVT.

This clonotype was recorded at least ten times. This chain links TRBV5-1 with TRBJ1-1; TRBD1 is a possible D gene (5 bases). Trimming shortened V by 0 bases and J by 6 bases, and 6 bases separated the two germline ends. The CDR3 length is 12 residues. Per the germline V gene, CDR1 is SGHRS and CDR2 is YFSETQ. CDR3 amino acids: CASSLAGSEAFF. CDR3 coding DNA: TGCGCCAGCAGCTTGGCAGGGTCTGAAGCTTTCTTT.

At least ten counts were recorded for this clonotype. The V and J genes are TRBV20-1 and TRBJ1-5; possibly TRBD1 for D (5 bases). Trimming shortened V by 3 bases and J by 3 bases, and 12 bases separated the two germline ends. Per germline, CDR1 DFQATT and CDR2 SNEGSKA (reference sequence). The CDR3 loop spans 14 amino acids. Here the CDR3 reads CSASVGTDNQPQHF. The DNA of the CDR3 is TGCAGTGCTAGTGTGGGGACGGACAATCAGCCCCAGCATTTT.

This clonotype was found many times. The CDR3 loop is CASSLSQTGELFF. Written as DNA, the CDR3 is TGTGCCAGCAGCTTATCACAGACCGGGGAGCTGTTTTTT. The V call is TRBV7-9, the J call TRBJ2-2; D gene unclear. The CDR3 is 13 amino acids. V was clipped by 2 bases and J by 5 bases, with 6 bases between them. Germline CDR1 reads SEHNR; CDR2 reads FQNEAQ (reference sequence).

This clonotype has a count of ten or more. The chain carries TRBV18 and TRBJ2-3; 9 bases agree with TRBD1. V dropped 4 bases and J dropped 6; count of bases not matched to a gene: 5. The CDR3 length is 14 residues. Germline assignment: CDR1 KGHSH and CDR2 LQKENI. The DNA of the CDR3 is TGTGCCAGCTCACAGGACAGGGGAGTGGATACGCAGTATTTT. Its translation: CASSQDRGVDTQYF.

This clonotype was observed at least ten times. The junction departs from the called germline gene at one end, perhaps through a read error. The chain links TRBV6-5 to TRBJ1-6, with D uncertain. The CDR3 contains 16 residues. Per germline, CDR1 MNHEY and CDR2 SVGAGI. The CDR3 DNA follows: TGTGCCAGCAGTTACTCTTTAACGATAGATAATTCACCCCTCAACTTT. Translation: CASSYSLTIDNSPLNF.

The sample holds many counts of this clonotype. J is TRBJ1-4 and V is TRBV20-1, with D possibly matching TRBD1 (6 bases). V lost 0 bases and J lost 0, with 20 bases in between. The CDR3 length is 19 residues. Germline lookup yields CDR1 DFQATT and CDR2 SNEGSKA (reference sequence). CDR3 sequence reads: CSARDLRGLRTATNEKLFF. The CDR3 coding sequence is TGCAGTGCTAGAGATTTAAGGGGGTTGAGGACAGCAACTAATGAAAAACTGTTTTTT.